This T cell receptor (beta chain) appears in the sequencing data of a study of cytotoxic CD8 clonotypes in ibrutinib-treated CLL. Study at large: By median roughly 74 months, 12 had progressed and approximately 15 stayed remitted; responses had been 2 complete and approximately 24 partial. Across samples, productive templates numbered 250,000 to 300,000 and productive rearrangements reached approximately 100,000 on average.

Repertoires were generated with immunoSEQ multiplex PCR, while TCRdb's copy carries only in-frame clones and drops some. The top ten clones hold roughly 3.3% of a sample with fewer than 150,000 clones, approximately 81% of them seen once. Study-level results: At baseline, clonality was higher than in age-matched healthy donors and correlated with CD8+ counts. Sustained-remission patients were sampled at different times than progressing patients were.

To note about this clone: The target antigen is unknown. An end of the junction differs from the germline gene, which may be a read error.

The CDR3 consists of 14 residues. Per the germline V gene, CDR1 is LNHDA and CDR2 is SQIVND (reference sequence). This receptor was identified in a human donor with chronic lymphocytic leukemia. The chain links TRBV19 to TRBJ1-3; the D gene is possibly TRBD1 (5 bases). The sequenced sample was PBMCs, obtained after 24 months of ibrutinib treatment. CDR3 sequence (DNA): TGTGCCAGTAGTGGCCTTGTTCCGGGGACCACGGTCCACTTT. Its protein product is CASSGLVPGTTVHF.